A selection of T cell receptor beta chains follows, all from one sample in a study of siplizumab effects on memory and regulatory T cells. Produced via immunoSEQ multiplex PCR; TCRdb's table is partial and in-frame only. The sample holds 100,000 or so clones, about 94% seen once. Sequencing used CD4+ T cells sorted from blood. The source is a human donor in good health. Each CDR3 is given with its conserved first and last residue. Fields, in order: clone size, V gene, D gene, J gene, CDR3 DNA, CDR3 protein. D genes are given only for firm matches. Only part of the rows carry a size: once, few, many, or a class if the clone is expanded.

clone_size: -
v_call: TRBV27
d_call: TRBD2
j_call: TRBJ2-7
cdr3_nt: TGTGCCAGCAGTACTTACACTAGCGGGGGTTACGAGCAGTACTTC
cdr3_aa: CASSTYTSGGYEQYF

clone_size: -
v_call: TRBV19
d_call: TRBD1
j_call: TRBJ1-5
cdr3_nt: TGTGCCAGTAGCCGGCTCAGGGGGGCAGGGGGCAATCAGCCCCAGCATTTT
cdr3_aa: CASSRLRGAGGNQPQHF

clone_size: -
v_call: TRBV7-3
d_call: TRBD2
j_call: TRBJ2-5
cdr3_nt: TGTGCCAGCAGCTTACCCCCGGGACTAGCGGTACAATCGGGGGAGACCCAGTACTTC
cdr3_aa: CASSLPPGLAVQSGETQYF

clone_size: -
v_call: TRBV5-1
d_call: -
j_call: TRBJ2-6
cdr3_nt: TGCGCCAGCAGCTTGGATCTCTCTGGGGCCAACGTCCTGACTTTC
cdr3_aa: CASSLDLSGANVLTF

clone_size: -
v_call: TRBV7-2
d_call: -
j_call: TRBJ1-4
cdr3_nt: TGTGCCAGCAGCTTAGTCCGATCAACTAATGAAAAACTGTTTTTT
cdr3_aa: CASSLVRSTNEKLFF

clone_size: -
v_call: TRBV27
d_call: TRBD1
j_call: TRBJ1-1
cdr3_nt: TGTGCCAGCAGTTTAGACAGGGTGAACACTGAAGCTTTCTTT
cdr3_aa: CASSLDRVNTEAFF

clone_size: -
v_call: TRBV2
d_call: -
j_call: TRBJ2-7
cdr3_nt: TGTGCCAGCAAGGTAGAGCTTTTGGGGGGCTACGAGCAGTACTTC
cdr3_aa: CASKVELLGGYEQYF

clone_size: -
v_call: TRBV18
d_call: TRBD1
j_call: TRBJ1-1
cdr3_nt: TGTGCCAGCTCACCTATTGGCCCAGGGACAGGGGTCACTGAAGCTTTCTTT
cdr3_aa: CASSPIGPGTGVTEAFF

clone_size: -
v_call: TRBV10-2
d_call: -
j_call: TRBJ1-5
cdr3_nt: TGCGCCAGCAGTGAGATCGGGGTAATTAGCAATCAGCCCCAGCATTTT
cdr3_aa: CASSEIGVISNQPQHF

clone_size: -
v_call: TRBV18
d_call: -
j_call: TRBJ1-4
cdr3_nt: TGTGCCAGCCGAGGGGGGATTAATGAAAAACTGTTTTTT
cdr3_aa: CASRGGINEKLFF

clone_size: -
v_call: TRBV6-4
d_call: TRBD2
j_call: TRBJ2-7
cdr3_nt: TGTGCCAGCAGAGAGAGCGGGAGACTGTACGAGCAGTACTTC
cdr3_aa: CASRESGRLYEQYF

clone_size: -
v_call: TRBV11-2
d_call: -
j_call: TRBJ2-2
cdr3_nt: TGTGCCAGCAGGACGGGACACGGCTACACCGGGGAGCTGTTTTTT
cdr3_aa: CASRTGHGYTGELFF

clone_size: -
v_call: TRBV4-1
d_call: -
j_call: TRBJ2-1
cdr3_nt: TGCGCCAGCAGCCAAGTACTAGAGAATGAGCAGTTCTTC
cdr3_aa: CASSQVLENEQFF

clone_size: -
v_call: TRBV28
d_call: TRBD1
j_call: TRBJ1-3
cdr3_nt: TGTGCCAGCAGTTTTACCCGGGACAGTAGGGGAAACACCATATATTTT
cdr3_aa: CASSFTRDSRGNTIYF

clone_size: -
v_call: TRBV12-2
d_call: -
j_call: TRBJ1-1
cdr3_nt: TGTTGGATGAACACTGAAGCTTTCTTT
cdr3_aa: CWMNTEAFF

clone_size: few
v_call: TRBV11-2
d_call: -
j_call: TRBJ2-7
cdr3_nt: TGTGCCAGCAGCTTACTGAGGACAGTCGAGCAGTACTTC
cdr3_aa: CASSLLRTVEQYF

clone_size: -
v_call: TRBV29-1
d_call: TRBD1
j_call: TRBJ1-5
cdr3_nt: TGCAGCGTCCTACAGGGGTGGAATCAGCCCCAGCATTTT
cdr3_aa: CSVLQGWNQPQHF

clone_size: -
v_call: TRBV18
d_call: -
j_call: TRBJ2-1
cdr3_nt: TGTGCCAGCTCATCACTAGGGGCTCATGGAGTTGACTCCTACAATGAGCAGTTCTTC
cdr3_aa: CASSSLGAHGVDSYNEQFF

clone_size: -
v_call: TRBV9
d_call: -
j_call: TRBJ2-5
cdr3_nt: TGTGCCAGCAGCGTAGGGTCCCCCTTCGGTGAGACCCAGTACTTC
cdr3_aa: CASSVGSPFGETQYF

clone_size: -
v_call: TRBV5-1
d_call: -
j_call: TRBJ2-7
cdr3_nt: TGCGCCAGCAGCTTGACGTTCTCCGAGCAGTACTTC
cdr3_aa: CASSLTFSEQYF

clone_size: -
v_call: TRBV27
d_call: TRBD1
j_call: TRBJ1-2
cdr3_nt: TGTGCCAGCAGTTTCAGGGGGCAAGGCTACACCTTC
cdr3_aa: CASSFRGQGYTF

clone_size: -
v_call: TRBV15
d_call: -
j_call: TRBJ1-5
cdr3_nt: TGTGCCACCAGCAGGAGCAATCAGCCCCAGCATTTT
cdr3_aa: CATSRSNQPQHF

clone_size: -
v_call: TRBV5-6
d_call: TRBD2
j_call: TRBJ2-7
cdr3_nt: TGTGCCAGCAGCAAGGGACCGGGACTAGATTTCAGCGAGCAGTACTTC
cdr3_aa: CASSKGPGLDFSEQYF

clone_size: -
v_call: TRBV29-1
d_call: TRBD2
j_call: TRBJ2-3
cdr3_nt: TGCAGCGTTTCTCGAGTGGCGGGAGAGTCGGCAGATACGCAGTATTTT
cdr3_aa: CSVSRVAGESADTQYF

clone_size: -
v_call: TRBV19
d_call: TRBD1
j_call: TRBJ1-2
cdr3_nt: TGTGCCAGTAGAGGGACAGGGGGGCCCCCCTATGGCTACACCTTC
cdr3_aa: CASRGTGGPPYGYTF

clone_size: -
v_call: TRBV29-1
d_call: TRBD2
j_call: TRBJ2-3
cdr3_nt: TGCAGCGTTTCGGTGAGCGGGGTTACAGATACGCAGTATTTT
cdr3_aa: CSVSVSGVTDTQYF

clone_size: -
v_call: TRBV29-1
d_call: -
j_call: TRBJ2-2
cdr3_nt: TGCAGCGTTGGTGGGGGACTGCTGAACACCGGGGAGCTGTTTTTT
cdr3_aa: CSVGGGLLNTGELFF

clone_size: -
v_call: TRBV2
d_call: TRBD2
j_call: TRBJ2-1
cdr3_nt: TGTGCCAGCAGTGAGTTCTTAGCGGGAGGGATGTACAATGAGCAGTTCTTC
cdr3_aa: CASSEFLAGGMYNEQFF

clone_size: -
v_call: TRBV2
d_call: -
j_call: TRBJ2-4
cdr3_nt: TGTGCCAGCAGTGAATACCGGGGGCGGGGCATTCAGTACTTC
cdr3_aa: CASSEYRGRGIQYF

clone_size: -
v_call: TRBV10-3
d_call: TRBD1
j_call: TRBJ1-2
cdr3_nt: TGTGCCATTGGTGTAACCGGGACAGGGAACATCTATGGCTACACCTTC
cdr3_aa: CAIGVTGTGNIYGYTF

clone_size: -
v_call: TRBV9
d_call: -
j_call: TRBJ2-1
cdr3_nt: TGTGCCAGCAGCGGTAAATGGGGCAATGAGCAGTTCTTC
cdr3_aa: CASSGKWGNEQFF

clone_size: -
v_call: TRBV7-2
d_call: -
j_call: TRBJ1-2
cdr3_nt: TGTGCCAGCAGCGTGTTTGAGCCAACATATGGCTACACCTTC
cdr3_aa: CASSVFEPTYGYTF

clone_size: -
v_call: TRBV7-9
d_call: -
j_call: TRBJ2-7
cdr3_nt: TGTGCCAGCAGTCTACTCCCCGTACCTCCCTACGAGCAGTACTTC
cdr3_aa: CASSLLPVPPYEQYF

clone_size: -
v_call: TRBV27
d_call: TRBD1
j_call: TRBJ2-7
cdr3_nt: TGTGCCAGCAGTACAACGGGACAGTCGGCCGGGTCATACGAGCAGTACTTC
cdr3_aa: CASSTTGQSAGSYEQYF

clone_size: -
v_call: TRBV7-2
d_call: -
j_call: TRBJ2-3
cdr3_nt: TGTGCCAGCATCCCATACACAGATACGCAGTATTTT
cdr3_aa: CASIPYTDTQYF

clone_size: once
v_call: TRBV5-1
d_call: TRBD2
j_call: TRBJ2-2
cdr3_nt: TGCGCCAGCAGCTTGGAGCGGGGGTTGAACACCGGGGAGCTGTTTTTT
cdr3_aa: CASSLERGLNTGELFF

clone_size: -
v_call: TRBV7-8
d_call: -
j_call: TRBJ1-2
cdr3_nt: TGTGCCAGCAGCGCAGCAGGGGATGGCTACACCTTC
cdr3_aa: CASSAAGDGYTF

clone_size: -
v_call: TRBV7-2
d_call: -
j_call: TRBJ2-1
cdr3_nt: TGTGCCAGCAGCTTATTACGGAACAATGAGCAGTTCTTC
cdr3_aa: CASSLLRNNEQFF

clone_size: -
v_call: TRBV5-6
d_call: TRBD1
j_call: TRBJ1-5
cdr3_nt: TGTGCCAGCAGCCAAGGGACAGGGGGGGTATATCAGCCCCAGCATTTT
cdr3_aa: CASSQGTGGVYQPQHF

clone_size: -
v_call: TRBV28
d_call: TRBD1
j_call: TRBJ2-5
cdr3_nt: TGTGCCAGCAGACCCGGGACAGGGGGAGAGACCCAGTACTTC
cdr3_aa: CASRPGTGGETQYF

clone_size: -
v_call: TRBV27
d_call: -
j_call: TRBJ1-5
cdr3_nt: TGTGCCAGCAGTTTGAGGGGTCAGCCCCAGCATTTT
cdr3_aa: CASSLRGQPQHF

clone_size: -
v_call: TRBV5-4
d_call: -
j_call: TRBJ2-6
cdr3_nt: TGTGCCAGCAGCGCGGGATTTTCCTCGGGGGCCAACGTCCTGACTTTC
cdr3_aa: CASSAGFSSGANVLTF

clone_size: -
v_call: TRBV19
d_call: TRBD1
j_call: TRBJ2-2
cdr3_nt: TGTGCCAGTACCTCCGCCGGGACAGGGGACACCGGGGAGCTGTTTTTT
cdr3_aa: CASTSAGTGDTGELFF

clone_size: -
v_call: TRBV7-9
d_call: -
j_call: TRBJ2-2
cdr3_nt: TGTGCCAGTCATTCTAGTGGGGCGAAGACCGGGGAGCTGTTTTTT
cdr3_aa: CASHSSGAKTGELFF

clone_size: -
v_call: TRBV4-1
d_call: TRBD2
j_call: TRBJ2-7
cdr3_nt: TGCGCCAGCAGCCCGGGGGGGTCCTACGAGCAGTACTTC
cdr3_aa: CASSPGGSYEQYF

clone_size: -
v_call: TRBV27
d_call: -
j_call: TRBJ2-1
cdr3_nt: TGTGCCAGCAGTTTTTTCGGGCCTGCTCGCAATGAGCAGTTCTTC
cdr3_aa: CASSFFGPARNEQFF

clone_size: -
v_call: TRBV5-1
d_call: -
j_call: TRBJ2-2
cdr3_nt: TGCGCCAGCAGCCAGGGCCGGGGAAACGGGGAGCTGTTTTTT
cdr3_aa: CASSQGRGNGELFF

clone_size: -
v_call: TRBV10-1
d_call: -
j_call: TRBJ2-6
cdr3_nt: TGCGCCAGCAGGGAAAGTACTGGGGCCAACGTCCTGACTTTC
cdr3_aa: CASRESTGANVLTF

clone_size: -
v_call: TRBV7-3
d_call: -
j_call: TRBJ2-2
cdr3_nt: TGTGCCAGCAGCTCCATAAACACCGGGGAGCTGTTTTTT
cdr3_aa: CASSSINTGELFF

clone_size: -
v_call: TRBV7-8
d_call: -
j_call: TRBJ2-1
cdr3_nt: TGTGCCAGCAGCCGCCGACTAGGGGGCCTTCTTGATGAGCAGTTCTTC
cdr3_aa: CASSRRLGGLLDEQFF

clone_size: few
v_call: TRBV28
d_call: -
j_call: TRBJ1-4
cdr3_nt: TGTGCCAGCAGTTTATCAGAGTTTAGGGAAAAACTGTTTTTT
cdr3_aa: CASSLSEFREKLFF

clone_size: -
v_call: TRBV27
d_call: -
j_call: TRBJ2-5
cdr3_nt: TGTGCCAGCAGTCCCCTATGGGGAGAGACCCAGTACTTC
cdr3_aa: CASSPLWGETQYF

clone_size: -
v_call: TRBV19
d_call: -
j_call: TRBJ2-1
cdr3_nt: TGTGCCAGTATTGGCAGGAACTCGGGGGAGCAGTTCTTC
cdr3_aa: CASIGRNSGEQFF

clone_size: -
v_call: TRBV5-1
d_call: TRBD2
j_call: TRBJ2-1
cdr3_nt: TGCGCCAGCAGCTGGGAATCTAGCGGAACCTGGGGGAATGAGCAGTTCTTC
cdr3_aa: CASSWESSGTWGNEQFF

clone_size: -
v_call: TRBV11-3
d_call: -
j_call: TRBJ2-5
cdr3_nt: TGTGCCAGCAGCTTAGGTCAGGGTCGCGAGACCCAGTACTTC
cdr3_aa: CASSLGQGRETQYF

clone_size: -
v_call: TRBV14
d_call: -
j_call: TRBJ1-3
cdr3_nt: TGTGCCAGCAGCCAAGTGGTCAGGGCCGGAAACACCATATATTTT
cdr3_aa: CASSQVVRAGNTIYF

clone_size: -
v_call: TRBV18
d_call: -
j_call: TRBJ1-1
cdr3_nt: TGTGCCAGCTCACCCGGGGCAGGACTGAACACTGAAGCTTTCTTT
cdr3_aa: CASSPGAGLNTEAFF

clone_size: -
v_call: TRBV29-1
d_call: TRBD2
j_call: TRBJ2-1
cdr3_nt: TGCAGCGTTGGAGGTGAGAGCGGGGGGGCCTACAATGAGCAGTTCTTC
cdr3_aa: CSVGGESGGAYNEQFF